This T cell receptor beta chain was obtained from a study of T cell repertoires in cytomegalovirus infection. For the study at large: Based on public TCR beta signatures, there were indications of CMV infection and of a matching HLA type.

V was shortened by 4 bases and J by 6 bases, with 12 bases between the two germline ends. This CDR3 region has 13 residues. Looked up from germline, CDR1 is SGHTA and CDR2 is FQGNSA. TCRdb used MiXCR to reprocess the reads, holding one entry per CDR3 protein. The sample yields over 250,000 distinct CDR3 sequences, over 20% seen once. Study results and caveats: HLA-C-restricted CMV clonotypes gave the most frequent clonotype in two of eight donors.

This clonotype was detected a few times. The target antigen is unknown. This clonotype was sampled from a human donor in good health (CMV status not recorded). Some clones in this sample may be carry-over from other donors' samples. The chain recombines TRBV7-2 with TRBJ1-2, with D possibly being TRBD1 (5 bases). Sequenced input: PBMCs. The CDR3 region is CASSWGWGDGYTF. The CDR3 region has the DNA TGTGCCAGCAGCTGGGGGTGGGGAGATGGCTACACCTTC.